Listed below are T cell receptor beta chains from one sample, sequenced in a study of identifying expanded T cells in peripheral blood. Data came from immunoSEQ multiplex PCR; TCRdb stores just in-frame clones and leaves some out. The data show roughly 100,000 clones, 85% to 90% seen once. Material: blood. The origin of the receptors is a person aged 18 to 75 in good health. CDR3s include the opening cysteine and the closing phenylalanine or tryptophan. D genes are given only for firm matches. Not every row has a clone size; where given, it reads once, few, many or a size class.

clone_size	v_call	j_call	d_call	cdr3_aa	cdr3_nt
-	TRBV28	TRBJ2-6	-	CASSSLDGRSGANVLTF	TGTGCCAGCAGTTCCCTCGACGGTCGCTCTGGGGCCAACGTCCTGACTTTC
-	TRBV14	TRBJ1-1	-	CASSQGGIVQAFF	TGTGCCAGCAGCCAGGGGGGGATTGTGCAGGCTTTCTTT
once	TRBV30	TRBJ2-7	-	CAWSSGGYEQYF	TGTGCCTGGAGTTCAGGAGGGTACGAGCAGTACTTC
-	TRBV4-1	TRBJ1-1	-	CASSQEVASNTEAFF	TGCGCCAGCAGCCAAGAAGTGGCGTCGAACACTGAAGCTTTCTTT
-	TRBV5-1	TRBJ1-3	-	CASSGTTGNTIYF	TGCGCCAGCAGCGGAACTACGGGAAACACCATATATTTT
-	TRBV6-1	TRBJ2-7	-	CASSEVGYNYEQYF	TGTGCCAGCAGTGAGGTGGGCTACAACTACGAGCAGTACTTC
once	TRBV10-3	TRBJ2-3	TRBD2	CAISSQTRRGGDTQYF	TGTGCCATCAGTTCCCAGACCAGGCGGGGGGGCGATACGCAGTATTTT
-	TRBV5-1	TRBJ1-4	TRBD1	CASSLTTRPGGPFDNEKLFF	TGCGCCAGCAGCTTGACAACCCGCCCAGGGGGGCCCTTTGATAATGAAAAACTGTTTTTT
-	TRBV18	TRBJ2-5	TRBD2	CASSPPSSSGGQPTQYF	TGTGCCAGCTCACCACCGTCCTCTAGCGGGGGACAGCCGACCCAGTACTTC
-	TRBV7-2	TRBJ1-1	-	CASSLQSWAEAFF	TGTGCCAGCAGCCTCCAAAGCTGGGCTGAAGCTTTCTTT
-	TRBV6-1	TRBJ2-5	-	CASSEGPRGGAARPETQYF	TGTGCCAGCAGTGAAGGACCTCGGGGCGGGGCGGCGCGCCCAGAGACCCAGTACTTC
-	TRBV29-1	TRBJ1-4	-	CSVSWQSEKLFF	TGCAGCGTTTCGTGGCAGTCTGAAAAACTGTTTTTT
-	TRBV11-2	TRBJ1-3	-	CASSSPVIGNTIYF	TGTGCCAGCAGCTCCCCAGTAATTGGAAACACCATATATTTT
-	TRBV7-9	TRBJ2-1	TRBD2	CASSLSGESYNEQFF	TGTGCCAGCAGCTTAAGCGGGGAGTCCTACAATGAGCAGTTCTTC
-	TRBV6-5	TRBJ2-1	-	CASSRGTFYNEQFF	TGTGCCAGCAGTAGGGGGACTTTCTACAATGAGCAGTTCTTC
-	TRBV11-2	TRBJ2-3	-	CASSLGVSSTDTQYF	TGTGCCAGCAGCCTGGGGGTCTCGAGCACAGATACGCAGTATTTT
-	TRBV4-1	TRBJ1-1	-	CASSQAERSNTEAFF	TGCGCCAGCAGCCAAGCAGAGAGATCTAACACTGAAGCTTTCTTT
-	TRBV15	TRBJ1-4	-	CATSRDWEGENEKLFF	TGTGCCACCAGCAGGGATTGGGAGGGAGAGAATGAAAAACTGTTTTTT
-	TRBV9	TRBJ1-4	-	CASGPAQGPNEKLFF	TGTGCCAGCGGCCCTGCTCAGGGGCCTAATGAAAAACTGTTTTTT
-	TRBV7-8	TRBJ2-3	-	CASSLGWGRTTDTQYF	TGTGCCAGCAGCTTAGGATGGGGCAGAACCACAGATACGCAGTATTTT